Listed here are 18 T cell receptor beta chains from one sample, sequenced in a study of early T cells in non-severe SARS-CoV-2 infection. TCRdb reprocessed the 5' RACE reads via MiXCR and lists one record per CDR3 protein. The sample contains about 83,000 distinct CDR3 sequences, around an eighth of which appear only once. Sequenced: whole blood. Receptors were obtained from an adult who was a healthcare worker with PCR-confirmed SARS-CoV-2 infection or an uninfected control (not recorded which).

The CDR3 region is CASAPGTSGQETQYF. Written as DNA, the CDR3 is TGTGCCAGCGCGCCCGGGACTAGCGGTCAAGAGACCCAGTACTTC. The J gene is TRBJ2-5, the V gene TRBV25-1; 11 bases line up with TRBD2. Per the germline V gene, CDR1 is MGHDK and CDR2 is SYGVNS. V lost 8 bases, J lost 2 bases, and 7 bases stayed unmatched. The length of the CDR3 is 15 residues.

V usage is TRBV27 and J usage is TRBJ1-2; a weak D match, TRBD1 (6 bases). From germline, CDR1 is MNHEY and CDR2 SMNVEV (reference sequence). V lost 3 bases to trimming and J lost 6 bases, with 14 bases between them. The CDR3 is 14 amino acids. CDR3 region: CASSFVDRGDGYTF. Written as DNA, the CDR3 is TGTGCCAGCAGTTTTGTGGACAGAGGGGATGGCTACACCTTC.

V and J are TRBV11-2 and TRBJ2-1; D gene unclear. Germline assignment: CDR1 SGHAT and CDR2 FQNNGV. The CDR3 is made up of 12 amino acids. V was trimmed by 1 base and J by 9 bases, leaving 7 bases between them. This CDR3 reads CASSLASGEQFF. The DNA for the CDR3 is TGTGCCAGCAGCTTAGCCAGTGGTGAGCAGTTCTTC. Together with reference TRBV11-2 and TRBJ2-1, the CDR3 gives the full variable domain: EAGVAQSPRYKIIEKRQSVAFWCNPISGHATLYWYQQILGQGPKLLIQFQNNGVVDDSQLPKDRFSAERLKGVDSTLKIQPAKLEDSAVYLCASSLASGEQFFGPGTRLTVL.

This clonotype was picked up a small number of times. CDR3 in DNA: TGTGCCAGCAGTTACTCTGGGCAGGGGAATCAGCCCCAGCATTTT. Residues: CASSYSGQGNQPQHF. The gene calls are TRBV6-5 and TRBJ1-5; D perhaps matches TRBD1 (6 bases). V was pared by 0 bases and J by 4 bases, with 10 bases between. Germline assignment: CDR1 MNHEY and CDR2 SVGAGI. CDR3 length: 15 amino acids.

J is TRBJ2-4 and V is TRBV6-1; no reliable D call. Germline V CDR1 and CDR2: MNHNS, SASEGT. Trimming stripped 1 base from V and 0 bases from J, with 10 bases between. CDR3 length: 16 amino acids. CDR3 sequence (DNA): TGTGCCAGCAGTGAAGGAGCAGCACTAGCCAAAAACATTCAGTACTTC. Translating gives CASSEGAALAKNIQYF.

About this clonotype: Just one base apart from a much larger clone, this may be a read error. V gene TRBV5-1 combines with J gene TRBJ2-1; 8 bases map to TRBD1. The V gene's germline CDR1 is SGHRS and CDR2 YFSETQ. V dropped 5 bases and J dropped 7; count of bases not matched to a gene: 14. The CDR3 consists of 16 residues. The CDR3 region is CASRPDTGTGKNEQFF. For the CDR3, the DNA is TGCGCCAGCAGACCTGATACCGGGACAGGAAAAAATGAGCAGTTCTTC.

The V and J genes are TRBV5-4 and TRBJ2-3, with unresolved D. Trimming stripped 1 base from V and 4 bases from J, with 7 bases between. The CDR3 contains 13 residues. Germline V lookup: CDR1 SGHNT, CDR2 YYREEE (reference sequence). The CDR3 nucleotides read TGTGCCAGCAGCTTGCTAGGGTCAGATACGCAGTATTTT. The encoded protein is CASSLLGSDTQYF.

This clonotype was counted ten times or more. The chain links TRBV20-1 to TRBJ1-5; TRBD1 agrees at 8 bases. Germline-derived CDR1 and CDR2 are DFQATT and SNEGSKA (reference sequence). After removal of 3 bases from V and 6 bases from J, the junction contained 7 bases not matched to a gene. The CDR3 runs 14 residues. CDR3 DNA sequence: TGCAGTGCTAGGCCGACAGGGGCAGGTCAGCCCCAGCATTTT. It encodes CSARPTGAGQPQHF.

CDR3 nucleotide sequence: TGTGCCAGCAGTTTTGGCAATACAGGGGTCCCTAGCACAGATACGCAGTATTTT. This codes for CASSFGNTGVPSTDTQYF. The rearrangement joins TRBV12-3 or TRBV12-4 to TRBJ2-3, with TRBD1 identical over 7 bases. CDR3 length equals 18 residues. The V and J ends lost 3 bases and 0 bases, in that order; junction bases with no gene match: 12.

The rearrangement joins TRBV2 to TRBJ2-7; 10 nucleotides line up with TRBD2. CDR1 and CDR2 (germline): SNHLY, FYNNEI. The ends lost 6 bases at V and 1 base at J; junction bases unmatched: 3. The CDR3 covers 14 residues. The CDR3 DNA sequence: TGTGCCAGCAGCAAGGGACTAGCGTCCTACGAGCAGTACTTC. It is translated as CASSKGLASYEQYF.

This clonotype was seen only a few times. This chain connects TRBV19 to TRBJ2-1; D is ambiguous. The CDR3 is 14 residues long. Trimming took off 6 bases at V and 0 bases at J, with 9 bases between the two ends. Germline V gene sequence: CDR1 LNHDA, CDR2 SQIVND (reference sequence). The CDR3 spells CASRSRTSYNEQFF. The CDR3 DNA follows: TGTGCCAGTAGGTCGCGGACCTCCTACAATGAGCAGTTCTTC.

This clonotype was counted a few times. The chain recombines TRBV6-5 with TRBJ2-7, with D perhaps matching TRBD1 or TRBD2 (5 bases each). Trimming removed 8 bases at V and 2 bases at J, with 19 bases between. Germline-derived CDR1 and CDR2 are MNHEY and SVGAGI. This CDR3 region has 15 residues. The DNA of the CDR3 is TGTGCCAGCTCATTGGCCGGGGACGGGACCTACGAGCAGTACTTC. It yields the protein CASSLAGDGTYEQYF.

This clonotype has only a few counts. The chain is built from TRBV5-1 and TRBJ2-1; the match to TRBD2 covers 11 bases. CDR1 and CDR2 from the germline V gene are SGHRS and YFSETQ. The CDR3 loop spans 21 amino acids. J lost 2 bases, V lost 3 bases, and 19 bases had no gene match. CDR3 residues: CASSSPGLAASYHRPYNEQFF. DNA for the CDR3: TGCGCCAGCAGCTCGCCGGGACTAGCGGCGTCCTACCACCGCCCCTACAATGAGCAGTTCTTC.

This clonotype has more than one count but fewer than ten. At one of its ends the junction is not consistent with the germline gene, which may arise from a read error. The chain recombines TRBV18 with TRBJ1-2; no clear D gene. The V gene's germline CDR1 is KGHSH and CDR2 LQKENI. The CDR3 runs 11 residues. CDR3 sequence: CASSPRKPINF. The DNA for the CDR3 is TGTGCCAGCTCACCACGGAAGCCGATCAACTTC.

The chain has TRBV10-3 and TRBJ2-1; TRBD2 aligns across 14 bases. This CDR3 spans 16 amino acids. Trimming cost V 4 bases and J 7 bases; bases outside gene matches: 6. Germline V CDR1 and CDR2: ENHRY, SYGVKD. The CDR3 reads CAISGLAGGPGNEQFF. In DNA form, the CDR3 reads TGTGCCATCAGTGGACTAGCGGGAGGGCCGGGGAATGAGCAGTTCTTC.

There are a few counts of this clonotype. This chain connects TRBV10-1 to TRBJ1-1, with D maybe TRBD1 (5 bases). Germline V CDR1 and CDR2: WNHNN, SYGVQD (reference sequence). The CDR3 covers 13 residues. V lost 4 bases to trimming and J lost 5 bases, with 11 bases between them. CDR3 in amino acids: CASSAQVTTEAFF. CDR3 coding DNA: TGCGCCAGCAGTGCACAGGTGACTACTGAAGCTTTCTTT.

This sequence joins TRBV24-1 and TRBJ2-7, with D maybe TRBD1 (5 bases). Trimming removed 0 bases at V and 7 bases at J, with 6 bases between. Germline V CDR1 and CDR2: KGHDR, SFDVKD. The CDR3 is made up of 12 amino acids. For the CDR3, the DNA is TGTGCCACCAGTGATTTGTCAGGGGAGCAGTACTTC. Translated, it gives CATSDLSGEQYF.

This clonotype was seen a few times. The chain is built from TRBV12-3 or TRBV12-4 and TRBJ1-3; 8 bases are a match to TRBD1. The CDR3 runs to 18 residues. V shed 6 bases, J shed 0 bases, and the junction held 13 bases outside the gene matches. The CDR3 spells CASSRDRGRASSGNTIYF. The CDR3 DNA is TGTGCCAGCAGCCGAGACAGGGGCCGCGCCAGCTCTGGAAACACCATATATTTT.